This T cell receptor beta chain was identified in a study of high-grade serous ovarian cancer treatment subgroups. Whole-study context: Samples averaged roughly 14,000 reads and roughly 7,700 unique TCR beta rearrangements. Study findings and constraints: Bulk tumor TCR sequencing gave no spatial information. TCR relatedness rose with neoantigen level and trended with mutation load. Same-patient tumor repertoires overlapped at about 0.11 to 0.85; different patients barely overlapped.

Tumor samples were obtained before definitive surgery or chemotherapy. To note about this clone: Its matching antigen is unknown.

The CDR3 runs to 12 residues. The ends were cut back, 10 bases at V and 4 bases at J, with 11 bases in the middle. Germline-derived CDR1 and CDR2 are MNHNS and SASEGT. Method: immunoSEQ multiplex PCR; TCRdb's copy keeps in-frame clones and lacks some. This repertoire shows 9,100 or so clones, about two thirds found once; its top ten account for more than 8.5%. The sequenced material came from tumor tissue. The gene calls are TRBV6-1 and TRBJ1-5, with D perhaps matching TRBD1 (5 bases). The source is a human donor with high-grade serous ovarian cancer. The CDR3 sequence: CATGTVNQPQHF. The DNA of the CDR3 is TGTGCCACCGGGACGGTGAATCAGCCCCAGCATTTT.